This T cell receptor (beta chain) was documented in a study of CD8+ T cells in alopecia areata. Extraction and reverse transcription of RNA yielded cDNA as the sequencing template. Assay used: immunoSEQ multiplex PCR; TCRdb lists only in-frame clones, some missing. The data hold 180,000 or so clones, with about 63% observed a single time. The receptor was isolated from a human donor with alopecia areata. The sample here was CD4+ T cells sorted from blood, taken at week 0.

The CDR3 sequence is CASSSGQGGNQPQHF. Here the CDR3 DNA reads TGTGCCAGCAGCTCTGGACAGGGAGGCAATCAGCCCCAGCATTTT. J is TRBJ1-5 and V is TRBV7-2; 8 positions agree with TRBD1. The CDR3 length is 15 residues. CDR1 is SGHTA, CDR2 FQGNSA, per germline. Trimming at V came to 4 bases and at J to 2 bases, leaving 4 bases not matched to a gene.